This T cell receptor beta chain is drawn from a study of shared clonotypes between healthy human individuals. Sequencing was performed with immunoSEQ multiplex PCR; in TCRdb, only in-frame clones are kept and a portion is missing. The profile shows more than 400,000 clones, around 96% of them singletons. Germline loops: CDR1 SGHRS, CDR2 YFSETQ. The J segment lost 1 base and the V segment lost 2 bases, leaving 13 bases of the junction unmatched. The CDR3 covers 20 residues. This TCR came from a woman in her twenties or thirties in good health. This sequence joins TRBV5-1 and TRBJ2-2; 11 bases are shared with TRBD2. The source material was naive CD4+ T cells sorted from blood. The subset was: CD45RA+ positively selected. In DNA, the CDR3 is TGCGCCAGCAGCTTCGTTTGGGGAGGGACTAGCGGAGAGAACACCGGGGAGCTGTTTTTT. It is translated as CASSFVWGGTSGENTGELFF.